This note documents a single TCR beta chain sequence. CDR1 is MNHEY and CDR2 is SVGAGI in the germline V gene. The CDR3 runs 12 residues. The germline V and J ends were trimmed by 5 bases and 10 bases, with 14 bases remaining between them. This record belongs to a study of cytomegalovirus exposure and HLA in healthy donors. Method: immunoSEQ multiplex PCR; TCRdb's copy keeps in-frame clones and lacks some. Among 150,000 to 250,000 clones listed, roughly 81% were seen once. The specimen was PBMCs. This TCR was recovered from a woman aged 25 to 39 in good health and CMV-seronegative. V usage is TRBV6-5 and J usage is TRBJ1-1; D is unclear. DNA of the CDR3: TGTGCCAGCAGTGGTTCAGGTTTCGGAGCTTTCTTT. It encodes CASSGSGFGAFF.